The 29 T cell receptor beta chains listed next were all sequenced from one sample in a study of radiation and T cells in renal cell carcinoma. This sample's time point: baseline pretreatment blood. Sample treatment: 15 Gy SBRT to primary tumor, nephrectomy 4 weeks later. TCRdb's copy holds only in-frame clones and misses some; the assay was immunoSEQ multiplex PCR. The sample carries approximately 140,000 clones, 70% to 90% recorded once. The source was blood, collected from a patient whose treatment included radiotherapy and nephrectomy. Receptors originate from a woman aged 45-60 years with renal cell carcinoma.

The chain uses TRBV2 and TRBJ2-7; D not certain. V shed 5 bases and J shed 2 bases, with 7 bases lying between them. The CDR3 has 12 residues. Germline assignment: CDR1 SNHLY and CDR2 FYNNEI. The CDR3 sequence: CASSLLPYEQYF. In DNA, the CDR3 is TGTGCCAGCAGTCTCCTCCCCTACGAGCAGTACTTC. Full variable domain (outside the CDR3, taken from reference TRBV2 and TRBJ2-7): EPEVTQTPSHQVTQMGQEVILRCVPISNHLYFYWYRQILGQKVEFLVSFYNNEISEKSEIFDDQFSVERPDGSNFTLKIRSTKLEDSAMYFCASSLLPYEQYFGPGTRLTVT.

The chain carries TRBV28 and TRBJ1-2; D unclear. This CDR3 spans 13 amino acids. Looked up from germline, CDR1 is MDHEN and CDR2 is SYDVKM. The germline V and J ends were trimmed by 7 bases and 2 bases, with 11 bases remaining between them. The CDR3 DNA reads as TGTGCCAGCACGAGCACAGTCAACTATGGCTACACCTTC. Its protein is CASTSTVNYGYTF.

This clone showed up just a few times. CDR3 coding DNA: TGCGCCAGCAGCGTTGGACAGTTGAACACTGAAGCTTTCTTT. Its translation: CASSVGQLNTEAFF. V gene TRBV5-1 combines with J gene TRBJ1-1, with D possibly TRBD1 on 6 matching bases. Trimming removed 4 bases from V and 0 bases from J, with 10 bases in between. The CDR3 extends over 14 amino acids. Germline V lookup: CDR1 SGHRS, CDR2 YFSETQ.

The V gene is TRBV9, the J gene TRBJ1-2, with D possibly matching TRBD1 (5 bases). V was trimmed by 5 bases and J by 4 bases, leaving 9 bases between them. Germline-derived CDR1 and CDR2 are SGDLS and YYNGEE. This CDR3 comprises 12 residues. The CDR3 bases are TGTGCCAGCAGTGTAACAGGCTATGGCTACACCTTC. Its protein product is CASSVTGYGYTF.

The chain links TRBV9 to TRBJ1-3; tentative D call: TRBD1 (6 bases). CDR3 length: 17 residues. Trimming stripped 3 bases from V and 0 bases from J, with 16 bases between. Per germline, CDR1 SGDLS and CDR2 YYNGEE. CDR3 coding DNA: TGTGCCAGCAGCGCTGCCGGGACACGATACTCTGGAAACACCATATATTTT. Translated: CASSAAGTRYSGNTIYF. The whole variable domain, filled in from reference TRBV9 and TRBJ1-3, reads DSGVTQTPKHLITATGQRVTLRCSPRSGDLSVYWYQQSLDQGLQFLIQYYNGEERAKGNILERFSAQQFPDLHSELNLSSLELGDSALYFCASSAAGTRYSGNTIYFGEGSWLTVV.

The V gene is TRBV9, the J gene TRBJ2-3; D possibly corresponds to TRBD2 (5 bases). Germline CDR1 SGDLS, CDR2 YYNGEE. Trimming cost V 1 base and J 0 bases, with 9 bases left between them. CDR3 length: 15 residues. In DNA form, the CDR3 reads TGTGCCAGCAGCGTATTAGCGTCTAGCACAGATACGCAGTATTTT. It is translated as CASSVLASSTDTQYF. Using reference TRBV9 and TRBJ2-3 for the parts outside the CDR3, the full variable domain is DSGVTQTPKHLITATGQRVTLRCSPRSGDLSVYWYQQSLDQGLQFLIQYYNGEERAKGNILERFSAQQFPDLHSELNLSSLELGDSALYFCASSVLASSTDTQYFGPGTRLTVL.

In DNA, the CDR3 is TGTGCCTGGAGTAAAGGACTCTCCGATGGCACAGATACGCAGTATTTT. Protein product: CAWSKGLSDGTDTQYF. The chain is built from TRBV30 and TRBJ2-3, with D possibly being TRBD2 (5 bases). Looked up from germline, CDR1 is GTSNPN and CDR2 is SVGIG (reference sequence). CDR3 size: 16 residues. Trimming shortened V by 2 bases and J by 1 base, and 16 bases separated the two germline ends. Using reference TRBV30 and TRBJ2-3 for the parts outside the CDR3, the full variable domain is SQTIHQWPATLVQPVGSPLSLECTVEGTSNPNLYWYRQAAGRGLQLLFYSVGIGQISSEVPQNLSASRPQDRQFILSSKKLLLSDSGFYLCAWSKGLSDGTDTQYFGPGTRLTVL.

The CDR3 nucleotides are TGTGCCAGCAGTGTCGACAGAAAGGACCAGCCCCAGCATTTT. Encoded protein: CASSVDRKDQPQHF. The J gene is TRBJ1-5, the V gene TRBV2; weak D call: TRBD1 (5 bases). Trimming left V 4 bases short and J 7 bases short, with 14 bases between. The CDR3 extends over 14 amino acids. CDR1 is SNHLY, CDR2 FYNNEI, per germline.

The chain employs TRBV7-9 and TRBJ1-3; D is unclear. This CDR3 is 14 amino acids long. V lost 5 bases and J lost 0, with 8 bases in between. The germline V gene encodes CDR1 SEHNR and CDR2 FQNEAQ (reference sequence). The chain's CDR3 is CASSVSNSGNTIYF. Here the CDR3 DNA reads TGTGCCAGCAGCGTGTCGAACTCTGGAAACACCATATATTTT.

This clone was observed a handful of times. The chain carries TRBV4-3 and TRBJ2-2; D is tentatively TRBD1 or TRBD2 (5 bases each). Germline V gene sequence: CDR1 LGHNA, CDR2 YSLEER. The germline V and J ends were trimmed by 4 bases and 1 base, with 10 bases remaining between them. The CDR3 length is 15 residues. CDR3 region: CASSPGTENTGELFF. The CDR3 bases are TGCGCCAGCAGCCCGGGGACCGAGAACACCGGGGAGCTGTTTTTT.

This chain connects TRBV7-2 to TRBJ1-1, with D maybe TRBD1 (5 bases). In germline, CDR1 is SGHTA, CDR2 FQGNSA. The CDR3 has 14 residues. Trimming removed 4 bases from V and 0 bases from J, with 9 bases in between. This CDR3 is CASSWGSMNTEAFF. CDR3 sequence (DNA): TGTGCCAGCAGCTGGGGGAGTATGAACACTGAAGCTTTCTTT.

This clone occurred a few times. The V gene is TRBV6-1, the J gene TRBJ2-2; TRBD2 is a possible D gene (5 bases). Germline-derived CDR1 and CDR2 are MNHNS and SASEGT. CDR3 length: 14 residues. Trimming left V 7 bases short and J 3 bases short, with 12 bases between. This CDR3 reads CASILRADTGELFF. DNA of the CDR3: TGTGCCAGCATCCTGAGGGCGGACACCGGGGAGCTGTTTTTT.

The genes are TRBV21-1 and TRBJ2-7; TRBD2, the table's D call, was not compared with the DNA. TRBV21-1 is marked as a pseudogene. The CDR3 runs to 16 residues. Here the CDR3 reads CASIRRGNGEEDEQYF. The CDR3 nucleotides read TGTGCCAGCATCCGAAGAGGGAACGGCGAAGAAGACGAGCAGTACTTC.

The V gene is TRBV5-4, the J gene TRBJ2-5; 8 nucleotides match TRBD2. Germline CDR1 and CDR2: SGHNT and YYREEE (reference sequence). The CDR3 has 15 amino acids. V trimming: 3 bases; J trimming: 0 bases; junction bases outside the gene matches: 4. Here the CDR3 reads CASSSAGGNQETQYF. CDR3 DNA sequence: TGTGCCAGCAGCTCGGCGGGGGGCAACCAAGAGACCCAGTACTTC.

The chain combines TRBV5-6 with TRBJ2-1; D possibly corresponds to TRBD2 (5 bases). The CDR3 runs 13 residues. The ends were cut back, 2 bases at V and 5 bases at J, with 8 bases in the middle. Per the germline V gene, CDR1 is SGHDT and CDR2 is YYEEEE. The CDR3 reads CASSFGVDNEQFF. The CDR3 DNA is TGTGCCAGCAGCTTCGGGGTCGACAATGAGCAGTTCTTC. Combining the CDR3 with reference TRBV5-6 and TRBJ2-1 gives the whole variable domain DAGVTQSPTHLIKTRGQQVTLRCSPKSGHDTVSWYQQALGQGPQFIFQYYEEEERQRGNFPDRFSGHQFPNYSSELNVNALLLGDSALYLCASSFGVDNEQFFGPGTRLTVL.

The CDR3 DNA reads TGTGCCAGCATTGAAAGCGTAATAAGCTCCTACAATGAGCAGTTCTTC. This codes for CASIESVISSYNEQFF. The V and J genes are TRBV27 and TRBJ2-1; D is unresolved. In germline, CDR1 is MNHEY, CDR2 SMNVEV (reference sequence). Trimming shortened V by 7 bases and J by 0 bases, and 16 bases separated the two germline ends. The CDR3 runs 16 residues.

The rearrangement uses TRBV4-2 and TRBJ1-1, with TRBD1 matching 9 bases. There are 16 residues in the CDR3. CDR1 and CDR2 (germline): LGHNA, YNFKEQ. Trimming at V came to 1 base and at J to 4 bases, leaving 7 bases not matched to a gene. The chain's CDR3 is CASSQGHDRGATEAFF. In DNA, the CDR3 is TGTGCCAGCAGCCAAGGCCACGACAGGGGGGCCACTGAAGCTTTCTTT.

The chain links TRBV7-9 to TRBJ1-5, with D unresolved. V was shortened by 5 bases and J by 5 bases, with 16 bases between the two germline ends. From germline, CDR1 is SEHNR and CDR2 FQNEAQ (reference sequence). The CDR3 is made up of 15 amino acids. The CDR3 bases are TGTGCCAGCAGCAAAGGCGGGCAGGCCGATCAGCCCCAGCATTTT. Its protein product is CASSKGGQADQPQHF.

V is TRBV29-1 and J is TRBJ2-1; 10 bases align to TRBD2. Per germline, CDR1 SQVTM and CDR2 ANQGSEA. CDR3 size: 16 residues. V trimming: 4 bases; J trimming: 5 bases; junction bases outside the gene matches: 11. The CDR3 DNA sequence: TGCAGCGTTGGTCCCAATAGCGGGGGGAGCAACAATGAGCAGTTCTTC. Its translation is CSVGPNSGGSNNEQFF.

This chain uses TRBV28 with TRBJ2-6; 7 bases match TRBD1. CDR3 length: 15 residues. Germline assignment: CDR1 MDHEN and CDR2 SYDVKM. The V segment lost 6 bases and the J segment 2 bases; nucleotides outside the gene matches: 4. The CDR3 loop is CASSYTGAGANVLTF. Written as DNA, the CDR3 is TGTGCCAGCAGCTACACAGGGGCTGGGGCCAACGTCCTGACTTTC.

Of note for this clone: A read error may produce the germline difference seen at one junction end. The V and J genes are TRBV19 and TRBJ2-1, with 16 bases aligning to TRBD2. Per the germline V gene, CDR1 is LNHDA and CDR2 is SQIVND (reference sequence). The CDR3 consists of 15 residues. The CDR3 loop is CASSMRGLAGGPWLF. CDR3 nucleotide sequence: TGTGCCAGTAGTATGCGGGGACTAGCGGGAGGGCCCTGGCTCTTC.

The rearrangement uses TRBV6-5 and TRBJ1-1; 7 positions match TRBD1. The germline V gene has CDR1 MNHEY and CDR2 SVGAGI. This CDR3 region has 14 residues. Trimming took 7 bases from V and 5 from J; bases not matched to a gene: 10. In nucleotides, the CDR3 is TGTGCCAGCACCCAGGGGGGGGGCAGAACTGAAGCTTTCTTT. Protein sequence: CASTQGGGRTEAFF.

The CDR3 loop reads CASSVEGGETQYF. CDR3 sequence (DNA): TGTGCCAGCAGTGTAGAGGGGGGAGAGACCCAGTACTTC. The chain is built from TRBV2 and TRBJ2-5, with D perhaps being TRBD1 or TRBD2 (6 bases each). V lost 4 bases and J 4 bases, leaving 10 bases between the germline ends. Germline CDR1 is SNHLY and CDR2 is FYNNEI. The CDR3 is 13 amino acids.

In its sample, this clone was seen a few times. The chain combines TRBV20-1 with TRBJ1-2; D is undetermined. The V and J ends lost 3 bases and 7 bases respectively, with 9 bases between them. There are 11 residues in the CDR3. The germline V gene encodes CDR1 DFQATT and CDR2 SNEGSKA (reference sequence). CDR3 bases: TGCAGTGCTAGGGGAGTGGGTGGCTACACCTTC. Translation: CSARGVGGYTF.

The genes are TRBV7-2 and TRBJ1-2, with D unclear. The CDR3 has 13 residues. CDR1 is SGHTA and CDR2 is FQGNSA in the germline V gene. V was cut by 4 bases and J by 8 bases, with 14 bases left in between. The CDR3 reads CASSSWEGGGYTF. The DNA of the CDR3 is TGTGCCAGCAGCTCATGGGAGGGTGGCGGCTACACCTTC.

V is TRBV6-6 and J is TRBJ2-5; no firm D call. This CDR3 has 13 amino acids. V was clipped by 6 bases and J by 1 base, with 9 bases between them. The V gene's germline CDR1 is MNHNY and CDR2 SVGAGI (reference sequence). CDR3 sequence reads: CASSPQAQETQYF. The CDR3 nucleotides are TGTGCCAGCAGCCCCCAGGCCCAAGAGACCCAGTACTTC.

About this clone: This sample includes further DNA sequences coding for the same CDR3. This rearrangement joins TRBV4-3 to TRBJ1-5; D remains unclear. CDR3 length: 14 amino acids. The ends were cut back, 0 bases at V and 3 bases at J, with 6 bases in the middle. Germline V gives CDR1 LGHNA, CDR2 YSLEER. The CDR3 spells CASSQDLANQPQHF. In nucleotides, the CDR3 is TGCGCCAGCAGCCAAGATTTGGCCAATCAGCCCCAGCATTTT.

The chain combines TRBV7-6 with TRBJ2-2; TRBD2 is a possible D gene (6 bases). Per the germline V gene, CDR1 is SGHVS and CDR2 is FNYEAQ. Deletions cut 6 bases from V and 6 bases from J, with 14 bases between. The length of the CDR3 is 14 residues. Written as DNA, the CDR3 is TGTGCCAGCAGTTCTGTGGGGACTGCCGGGGAGCTGTTTTTT. Amino acid sequence: CASSSVGTAGELFF.

This chain links TRBV18 with TRBJ2-7; TRBD1 matches 7 bases. The CDR3 length is 12 residues. V dropped 5 bases and J dropped 6; count of bases not matched to a gene: 4. Germline V lookup: CDR1 KGHSH, CDR2 LQKENI. CDR3 in amino acids: CASSETGFEQYF. The CDR3 bases are TGTGCCAGCTCAGAGACAGGGTTCGAGCAGTACTTC.